A single sample gave rise to the 26 T cell receptor beta chains below, sequenced in a study of beta chain features in type 1 diabetes. The study reverse transcribed the entire isolated RNA, so it sequenced expressed TCRB transcripts. Here immunoSEQ multiplex PCR was the method, and the copy in TCRdb shows in-frame clones only, minus some. The sample includes 400,000 to 550,000 clones, roughly 10% of them seen just once. Source material: naive CD4+ T cells from blood. These receptors were collected from a woman between 18 and 29 years old in good health.

V gene TRBV5-4 combines with J gene TRBJ2-3, with D uncertain. The CDR3 is made up of 14 amino acids. V lost 0 bases to trimming and J lost 6 bases, with 11 bases between them. Germline V lookup: CDR1 SGHNT, CDR2 YYREEE (reference sequence). The CDR3 coding sequence is TGTGCCAGCAGCTTGGAACTCGCCGGGGATACGCAGTATTTT. This codes for CASSLELAGDTQYF. The full variable domain, its missing parts supplied by reference TRBV5-4 and TRBJ2-3, is ETGVTQSPTHLIKTRGQQVTLRCSSQSGHNTVSWYQQALGQGPQFIFQYYREEENGRGNFPPRFSGLQFPNYSSELNVNALELDDSALYLCASSLELAGDTQYFGPGTRLTVL.

Only a few counts were recorded for this clone. The chain uses TRBV27 and TRBJ2-3, with D perhaps matching TRBD1 or TRBD2 (5 bases each). In germline, CDR1 is MNHEY, CDR2 SMNVEV (reference sequence). V lost 5 bases to trimming and J lost 5 bases, with 14 bases between them. The CDR3 extends over 14 amino acids. In DNA form, the CDR3 reads TGTGCCAGCAGTCTCCGGGACCCCCTAGATACGCAGTATTTT. Its protein product is CASSLRDPLDTQYF.

This clone was seen a handful of times. V is TRBV13 and J is TRBJ1-2; 7 positions match TRBD1. CDR1 and CDR2 from the germline V gene are PRHDT and FYEKMQ (reference sequence). Trimming cost V 5 bases and J 4 bases; bases outside gene matches: 13. This CDR3 has 16 amino acids. The CDR3 region has the DNA TGTGCCAGCAGCAGACTTGAGGACAGGCTCTTCTATGGCTACACCTTC. This codes for CASSRLEDRLFYGYTF.

The chain has TRBV9 and TRBJ2-5, with 9 bases matching TRBD2. The germline V gene has CDR1 SGDLS and CDR2 YYNGEE. J was trimmed by 3 bases and V by 0 bases; bases with no gene match: 3. The CDR3 is 15 amino acids. This chain's CDR3 is CASSVAPSGEETQYF. As DNA, the CDR3 is TGTGCCAGCAGCGTAGCTCCTAGCGGGGAAGAGACCCAGTACTTC. The whole variable domain, remainder taken from reference TRBV9 and TRBJ2-5, is DSGVTQTPKHLITATGQRVTLRCSPRSGDLSVYWYQQSLDQGLQFLIQYYNGEERAKGNILERFSAQQFPDLHSELNLSSLELGDSALYFCASSVAPSGEETQYFGPGTRLLVL.

Notes on this clone: The same CDR3 also results from other DNA sequences found in this sample. The chain links TRBV9 to TRBJ1-6, with D possibly being TRBD1 (6 bases). Trimming removed 1 base from V and 8 bases from J, with 7 bases in between. This CDR3 has 13 residues. Germline V gene data show CDR1 as SGDLS and CDR2 as YYNGEE. The CDR3 loop is CASSVSGDSPLHF. CDR3 coding DNA: TGTGCCAGCAGCGTATCAGGGGATTCACCCCTCCACTTT.

The V call is TRBV30, the J call TRBJ1-4, with 7 bases lining up with TRBD1. The CDR3 covers 15 residues. Per germline, CDR1 GTSNPN and CDR2 SVGIG (reference sequence). Germline trimming cut 3 bases from V and 6 bases from J; bases unmatched to any gene: 10. The CDR3 DNA reads as TGTGCCTGGAGCGCCGTGGTCAGGGGGGATGAAAAACTGTTTTTT. Its translation: CAWSAVVRGDEKLFF.

This clone was found a few times. The chain combines TRBV27 with TRBJ1-1, with 7 nucleotides matching TRBD1. The CDR3 runs 14 residues. J lost 4 bases, V lost 6 bases, and 8 bases had no gene match. Germline CDR1 MNHEY, CDR2 SMNVEV (reference sequence). The CDR3 nucleotides read TGTGCCAGCAGAGTCCGACAGGGTGGCACTGAAGCTTTCTTT. It codes for CASRVRQGGTEAFF.

The chain combines TRBV7-2 with TRBJ2-7; D may correspond to TRBD1 or TRBD2 (6 bases each). Trimming removed 3 bases at V and 4 bases at J, with 16 bases between. Germline V lookup: CDR1 SGHTA, CDR2 FQGNSA. The CDR3 is 15 residues long. CDR3 sequence (DNA): TGTGCCAGCAGCTTTGACAGGCGTGGGACTTACGAGCAGTACTTC. It is translated as CASSFDRRGTYEQYF.

V is TRBV23-1 and J is TRBJ1-5; 10 bases align to TRBD1. TRBV23-1 is an ORF for which the function is uncertain. V was clipped by 7 bases and J by 9 bases; unmatched bases: 3. The CDR3 contains 12 residues. The chain's CDR3 is CASNRDRGPQHF. As DNA, the CDR3 is TGCGCCAGCAACCGGGACAGGGGGCCCCAGCATTTT.

The chain couples TRBV7-2 to TRBJ1-5; no reliable D call. The CDR3 is 15 amino acids. CDR1 is SGHTA, CDR2 FQGNSA, per germline. Trimming took off 2 bases at V and 2 bases at J, with 10 bases between the two ends. DNA of the CDR3: TGTGCCAGCAGCTTACAATCGGTCGGCAATCAGCCCCAGCATTTT. This gives the protein CASSLQSVGNQPQHF.

The chain links TRBV7-6 to TRBJ2-6; no definite D call. The CDR3 runs to 19 residues. V gave up 1 base and J gave up 0 bases, with 16 bases separating them. From germline, CDR1 is SGHVS and CDR2 FNYEAQ. This chain's CDR3 is CASSLDYGLLDSGANVLTF. CDR3 nucleotides: TGTGCCAGCAGCTTAGATTACGGGCTTCTCGACTCTGGGGCCAACGTCCTGACTTTC.

The table lists this clone with a few counts. Here the CDR3 reads CSVVAHNTEAFF. CDR3 in DNA: TGCAGCGTTGTAGCACATAACACTGAAGCTTTCTTT. The chain uses TRBV29-1 and TRBJ1-1; D remains ambiguous. This CDR3 spans 12 amino acids. V was shortened by 4 bases and J by 2 bases, with 8 bases between the two germline ends. CDR1 is SQVTM, CDR2 ANQGSEA, per germline.

This sequence joins TRBV5-4 and TRBJ2-3; 11 positions match TRBD1. V lost 4 bases to trimming and J lost 5 bases; unmatched junction nucleotides: 6. Germline CDR1 SGHNT, CDR2 YYREEE (reference sequence). The length of the CDR3 is 15 residues. The CDR3 loop reads CASSPDRGHRDTQYF. CDR3 nucleotide sequence: TGTGCCAGCAGCCCGGACAGGGGGCATAGAGATACGCAGTATTTT.

This clone showed up just a few times. The chain is built from TRBV7-2 and TRBJ2-1; a weak D match, TRBD1 (5 bases). The CDR3 contains 11 residues. Between the trimmed V and J ends, which lost 6 bases and 9 bases, there was a span of 9 bases. Per the germline V gene, CDR1 is SGHTA and CDR2 is FQGNSA. The CDR3 DNA is TGTGCCAGCAGGGCAGGGCCTGAGCAGTTCTTC. Its translation is CASRAGPEQFF.

J is TRBJ2-1 and V is TRBV5-6; 11 bases align to TRBD2. CDR3 length equals 15 residues. Looked up from germline, CDR1 is SGHDT and CDR2 is YYEEEE. The V segment lost 5 bases and the J segment 9 bases; nucleotides outside the gene matches: 10. The CDR3 region is CASRQLAGDGVEQFF. The CDR3 coding sequence is TGTGCCAGCAGACAACTAGCGGGAGATGGGGTTGAGCAGTTCTTC.

In this sample, this clone turned up a few times. The rearrangement uses TRBV15 and TRBJ2-5; no clear D gene. Per germline, CDR1 LNHNV and CDR2 YYDKDF (reference sequence). V lost 1 base to trimming and J lost 3 bases, with 6 bases between them. This CDR3 has 13 residues. The CDR3 DNA reads as TGTGCCACCAGCAGAGCCCAGAAAGAGACCCAGTACTTC. As protein: CATSRAQKETQYF.

This clone was detected only a few times. The sample carries other DNA sequences with the same CDR3. The V call is TRBV7-3, the J call TRBJ2-3; D gene unclear. Trimming removed 0 bases from V and 1 base from J, with 5 bases in between. Germline lookup yields CDR1 SGHTA and CDR2 FQGTGA. The CDR3 covers 14 residues. The CDR3 reads CASSLTGGTDTQYF. The CDR3 DNA follows: TGTGCCAGCAGCTTAACGGGCGGCACAGATACGCAGTATTTT.

The sample holds a few counts of this clone. V and J are TRBV28 and TRBJ2-7; 7 nucleotides agree with TRBD1. The CDR3 runs to 12 residues. V dropped 6 bases and J dropped 7; count of bases not matched to a gene: 6. Germline assignment: CDR1 MDHEN and CDR2 SYDVKM. The CDR3 region has the DNA TGTGCCAGCAGGACAGGGATCGAGGAGCAGTACGTC. It codes for CASRTGIEEQYV.

This clone was counted between two and nine times. The genes are TRBV30 and TRBJ2-3, with TRBD2 matching 9 bases. CDR1 GTSNPN and CDR2 SVGIG come from the germline V gene (reference sequence). CDR3 length equals 19 residues. The J segment lost 6 bases and the V segment lost 0 bases, leaving 19 bases of the junction unmatched. The CDR3, as DNA: TGTGCCTGGAGTGTACCGCGGACAGTCGGACCCAGCGGGAGGGATACGCAGTATTTT. As protein: CAWSVPRTVGPSGRDTQYF.

The V and J genes are TRBV19 and TRBJ1-5, with D uncertain. This CDR3 spans 13 amino acids. Germline V CDR1 and CDR2: LNHDA, SQIVND (reference sequence). V shed 2 bases and J shed 7 bases, with 9 bases lying between them. DNA for the CDR3: TGTGCCAGTAGTATATATGGGCGGCAGCCCCAGCATTTT. This codes for CASSIYGRQPQHF.

The chain has TRBV15 and TRBJ2-1; 9 bases are shared with TRBD2. Germline V lookup: CDR1 LNHNV, CDR2 YYDKDF (reference sequence). V shed 0 bases, J shed 3 bases, and the junction held 3 bases outside the gene matches. CDR3 size: 16 residues. The CDR3 sequence: CATSRELAGFYNEQFF. Written as DNA, the CDR3 is TGTGCCACCAGCAGAGAGCTAGCGGGATTCTACAATGAGCAGTTCTTC.

This clone was seen a handful of times. The gene calls are TRBV4-3 and TRBJ1-5; D unclear. The germline V gene has CDR1 LGHNA and CDR2 YSLEER. The CDR3 sequence is 14 residues long. V was trimmed by 2 bases and J by 4 bases, leaving 9 bases between them. CDR3 nucleotides: TGCGCCAGCAGCCAACCCCAGGTTAATCAGCCCCAGCATTTT. It specifies CASSQPQVNQPQHF.

This chain uses TRBV6-6 with TRBJ2-7; D is unclear. CDR3 size: 11 residues. Germline values: CDR1 MNHNY, CDR2 SVGAGI (reference sequence). The V gene lost 5 bases and the J gene lost 2 bases, with 4 bases spanning the gap. DNA for the CDR3: TGTGCCAGCAGTGGGACCTACGAGCAGTACTTC. Its translation: CASSGTYEQYF.

CDR3 amino acids: CAWTDNYSNQPQHF. The CDR3 DNA sequence: TGTGCCTGGACCGACAATTATAGCAATCAGCCCCAGCATTTT. J is TRBJ1-5 and V is TRBV30; D uncertain. V was trimmed by 4 bases and J by 0 bases, leaving 10 bases between them. Germline assignment: CDR1 GTSNPN and CDR2 SVGIG (reference sequence). The CDR3 extends over 14 amino acids.

This clone was counted only a few times. The chain recombines TRBV29-1 with TRBJ1-4; 7 nucleotides align to TRBD1. Germline V CDR1 and CDR2: SQVTM, ANQGSEA. J gave up 5 bases and V 6 bases, and 6 bases lay outside the gene matches. The CDR3 consists of 13 residues. CDR3 in DNA: TGCAGCGTACGACAGGGCTGGAATGAAAAACTGTTTTTT. This gives the protein CSVRQGWNEKLFF.

The chain has TRBV7-9 and TRBJ2-5; possible D gene TRBD1, 6 bases. The CDR3 runs to 14 residues. CDR1 is SEHNR, CDR2 FQNEAQ, per germline (reference sequence). Trimming shortened V by 2 bases and J by 5 bases, and 12 bases separated the two germline ends. The CDR3 DNA sequence: TGTGCCAGCAGCTTAACAGCAGGGGCGGAGACCCAGTACTTC. It is translated as CASSLTAGAETQYF.